Listed here are 15 T cell receptor beta chains from one sample, sequenced in a study of T cells in Graves' hyperthyroidism and ophthalmopathy. The investigators amplified TCR beta CDR3 regions from RNA transcripts. Using the HTBI primer set, a first-round RT-PCR was run on the TCR CDR3. TCRdb called the multiplex PCR reads again in MiXCR, with one record for every CDR3 protein. The sample has 550,000 to 700,000 distinct CDR3 sequences; just over 45% are singletons. Input material: peripheral blood or thyroid tissue (not recorded which). These receptors all stem from an adult woman with Graves' disease, either hyperthyroidism or ophthalmopathy (not recorded which).

This clonotype was detected ten times or more. The chain has TRBV20-1 and TRBJ2-7, with 9 bases matching TRBD2. Germline-derived CDR1 and CDR2 are DFQATT and SNEGSKA (reference sequence). CDR3 size: 15 residues. With V trimmed by 6 bases and J by 7 bases, 16 bases remained unmatched. The CDR3 here is CSARRAGGLGREQYF. As DNA, the CDR3 is TGCAGTGCGCGGAGGGCGGGAGGGCTCGGGAGAGAGCAGTACTTC.

In regard to this clonotype: An end of the junction does not agree with germline; a read error may underlie this. The chain links TRBV20-1 to TRBJ1-6, with a tentative D call TRBD1 (5 bases). CDR1 is DFQATT and CDR2 is SNEGSKA in the germline V gene (reference sequence). The CDR3 covers 14 residues. The CDR3: CCATQGRDNPPLHF. The CDR3 bases are TGCTGTGCCACCCAGGGCAGGGATAATCCACCCCTCCACTTT.

This clonotype is a singleton in its sample. This chain connects TRBV6-1 to TRBJ1-2; D perhaps matches TRBD1 (6 bases). Germline V gene data show CDR1 as MNHNS and CDR2 as SASEGT. The V and J ends lost 8 bases and 3 bases respectively, with 16 bases between them. CDR3 size: 14 residues. CDR3 loop: CASCRTAWDYGYTF. Written as DNA, the CDR3 is TGTGCCAGCTGTAGGACAGCGTGGGACTATGGCTACACCTTC.

This clonotype was detected a few times. V is TRBV19 and J is TRBJ2-2; D is perhaps TRBD1 (5 bases). The CDR3 is 13 residues long. Germline V gene data show CDR1 as LNHDA and CDR2 as SQIVND (reference sequence). The germline V and J ends were trimmed by 4 bases and 7 bases, with 10 bases remaining between them. Here the CDR3 reads CASSTGFGGELFF. The CDR3 DNA is TGTGCCAGTAGTACAGGGTTTGGCGGGGAGCTGTTTTTT.

The chain joins TRBV5-1 to TRBJ1-2; 8 bases map to TRBD1. This CDR3 is 14 amino acids long. Per the germline V gene, CDR1 is SGHRS and CDR2 is YFSETQ. V lost 2 bases, J lost 5 bases, and 5 bases stayed unmatched. This CDR3 is CASSFDRGEYGYTF. CDR3 nucleotide sequence: TGCGCCAGCAGCTTTGACAGGGGAGAGTATGGCTACACCTTC.

The CDR3 nucleotides are TGTGCCAGCACCAGTCCCGGGCGGGGCAGCACAGATACGCAGTATTTT. Its translation: CASTSPGRGSTDTQYF. The chain uses TRBV2 and TRBJ2-3; D perhaps matches TRBD2 (6 bases). Germline-derived CDR1 and CDR2 are SNHLY and FYNNEI. V was cut by 7 bases and J by 0 bases, with 17 bases left in between. This CDR3 spans 16 amino acids.

The chain carries TRBV7-2 and TRBJ2-7; 7 bases are a match to TRBD1. V lost 8 bases and J lost 3; bases outside the gene matches: 10. Germline-derived CDR1 and CDR2 are SGHTA and FQGNSA. This CDR3 contains 14 residues. The CDR3 loop reads CASGLRTGYYEQYF. The DNA for the CDR3 is TGTGCCAGCGGGCTTCGGACAGGTTACTACGAGCAGTACTTC.

The rearrangement uses TRBV29-1 and TRBJ2-7; a weak D match, TRBD1 (6 bases). There are 16 residues in the CDR3. Germline V gene data show CDR1 as SQVTM and CDR2 as ANQGSEA. Deletions cut 5 bases from V and 3 bases from J, with 23 bases between. The CDR3 spells CSVSSGQIITGYEQYF. Here the CDR3 DNA reads TGCAGCGTTTCCAGCGGACAGATCATTACAGGCTACGAGCAGTACTTC.

The J gene is TRBJ2-5, the V gene TRBV9; D may be TRBD2 (8 bases). The CDR3 loop spans 16 amino acids. Trimming left V 6 bases short and J 1 base short, with 19 bases between. Per germline, CDR1 SGDLS and CDR2 YYNGEE. This CDR3 reads CASTKREGAVQETQYF. In DNA, the CDR3 is TGTGCCAGCACCAAACGGGAGGGGGCGGTCCAAGAGACCCAGTACTTC.

CDR3: CSVRLLGVTQYF. The CDR3 DNA reads as TGCAGTGTAAGACTCCTGGGAGTTACGCAGTATTTT. V is TRBV20-1 and J is TRBJ2-3; tentative D call: TRBD2 (5 bases). V was shortened by 7 bases and J by 8 bases, with 16 bases between the two germline ends. The CDR3 has 12 amino acids. Germline V gene sequence: CDR1 DFQATT, CDR2 SNEGSKA (reference sequence).

This clonotype has only one observation. This chain connects TRBV6-5 to TRBJ2-5; D possibly corresponds to TRBD2 (6 bases). The germline V gene encodes CDR1 MNHEY and CDR2 SVGAGI. The CDR3 is made up of 17 amino acids. Trimming took 2 bases from V and 0 from J, leaving 16 bases between them. This CDR3 is CASSYGRSEGHQETQYF. CDR3 bases: TGTGCCAGCAGTTACGGGCGGTCGGAGGGTCACCAAGAGACCCAGTACTTC.

This clonotype appeared many times. The J gene is TRBJ1-2, the V gene TRBV10-3; TRBD1 matches at 8 bases. Germline V gene data show CDR1 as ENHRY and CDR2 as SYGVKD. With 4 bases clipped from V and 2 bases from J, the junction kept 0 bases outside the gene matches. There are 13 residues in the CDR3. CDR3 protein: CAISGQGNYGYTF. DNA for the CDR3: TGTGCCATCAGTGGACAGGGGAACTATGGCTACACCTTC.

This rearrangement joins TRBV20-1 to TRBJ2-2; 9 nucleotides line up with TRBD2. The trim removed 3 bases at V and 5 bases at J, leaving 4 bases unmatched. The CDR3 has 14 amino acids. Germline-derived CDR1 and CDR2 are DFQATT and SNEGSKA (reference sequence). This CDR3 is CSASSGRYTGELFF. CDR3 DNA: TGCAGTGCTAGTAGCGGGAGATATACCGGGGAGCTGTTTTTT.

The rearrangement joins TRBV10-3 to TRBJ2-7, with 8 bases identical to TRBD2. Trimming cost V 5 bases and J 3 bases; bases outside gene matches: 9. In germline, CDR1 is ENHRY, CDR2 SYGVKD. CDR3 size: 15 residues. CDR3 residues: CAISFGVAGNYEQYF. For the CDR3, the DNA is TGTGCCATCAGTTTTGGGGTAGCGGGGAACTACGAGCAGTACTTC.

There are many counts of this clonotype. The V gene is TRBV9, the J gene TRBJ2-3; D is unclear. Germline V gene lookup returns CDR1 SGDLS and CDR2 YYNGEE. With 0 bases removed from V and 6 bases from J, the gap between germline ends came to 17 bases. This CDR3 region has 16 residues. The CDR3 DNA reads as TGTGCCAGCAGCGTAGGATCCTTTGGGTCGACGGATACGCAGTATTTT. Translated: CASSVGSFGSTDTQYF.